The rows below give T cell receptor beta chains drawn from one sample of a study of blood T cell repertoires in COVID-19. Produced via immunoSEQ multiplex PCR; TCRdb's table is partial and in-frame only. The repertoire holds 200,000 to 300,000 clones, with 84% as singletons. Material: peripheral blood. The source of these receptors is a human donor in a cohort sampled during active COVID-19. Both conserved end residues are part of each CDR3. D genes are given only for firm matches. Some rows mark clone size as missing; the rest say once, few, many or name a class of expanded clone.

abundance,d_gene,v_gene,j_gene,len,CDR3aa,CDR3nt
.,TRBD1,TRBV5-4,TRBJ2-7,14,CASSFTGTEYEQYF,TGTGCCAGCAGCTTCACCGGGACAGAGTACGAGCAGTACTTC
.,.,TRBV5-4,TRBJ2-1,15,CASSPFSAGNNEQFF,TGTGCCAGCAGCCCCTTTTCCGCGGGGAACAATGAGCAGTTCTTC
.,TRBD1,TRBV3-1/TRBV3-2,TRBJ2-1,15,CASSLDRGKGNEQFF,TGTGCCAGCAGCCTCGACAGGGGGAAAGGGAATGAGCAGTTCTTC
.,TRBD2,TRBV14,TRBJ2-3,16,CASSLSPGTRRDTQYF,TGTGCCAGCAGTTTATCACCCGGGACTAGGCGAGATACGCAGTATTTT
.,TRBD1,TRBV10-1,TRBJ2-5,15,CASSARQGRQETQYF,TGCGCCAGCAGTGCCCGACAGGGGAGGCAAGAGACCCAGTACTTC
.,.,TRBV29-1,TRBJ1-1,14,CSVEREIINTEAFF,TGCAGCGTTGAGAGGGAGATAATCAACACTGAAGCTTTCTTT
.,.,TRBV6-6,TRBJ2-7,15,CASSYSERGSFEQYF,TGTGCCAGCAGTTACTCCGAAAGGGGGAGTTTTGAGCAGTACTTC
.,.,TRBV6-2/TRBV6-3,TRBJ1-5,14,CASSLQGGNQPQHF,TGTGCCAGCAGTCTACAGGGAGGCAATCAGCCCCAGCATTTT
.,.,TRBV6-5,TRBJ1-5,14,CASSQGYQNQPQHF,TGTGCCAGCAGCCAGGGGTACCAAAATCAGCCCCAGCATTTT
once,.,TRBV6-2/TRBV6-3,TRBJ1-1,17,CASSYRGRGRRNTEAFF,TGTGCCAGCAGTTACCGGGGGAGGGGGAGACGAAACACTGAAGCTTTCTTT
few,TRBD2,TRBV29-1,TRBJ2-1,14,CSVISRGGHNEQFF,TGCAGCGTTATTTCGCGGGGGGGACACAATGAGCAGTTCTTC
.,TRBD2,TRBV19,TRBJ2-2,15,CASKDASGSPGELFF,TGTGCCAGTAAGGATGCTAGCGGGAGTCCCGGGGAGCTGTTTTTT
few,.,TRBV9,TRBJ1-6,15,CASSVAGAYNSPLHF,TGTGCCAGCAGCGTAGCGGGGGCCTATAATTCACCCCTCCACTTT
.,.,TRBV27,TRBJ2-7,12,CATINRAYEQYF,TGTGCCACCATCAACAGGGCCTACGAGCAGTACTTC
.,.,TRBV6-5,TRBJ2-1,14,CASSYSTLGTEQFF,TGTGCCAGCAGTTACTCAACGCTGGGGACAGAGCAGTTCTTC
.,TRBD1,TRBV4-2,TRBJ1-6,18,CASSQDGGQLSPNSPLHF,TGTGCCAGCAGCCAAGATGGGGGACAGCTTAGTCCTAATTCACCCCTCCACTTT